This T cell receptor beta chain was retrieved from a study of blood T cell repertoires in COVID-19. Clones were sequenced by immunoSEQ multiplex PCR, and TCRdb holds only the in-frame ones, with some missing. The sample yields a few hundred thousand clones, 87% seen once. Sequenced sample: PBMCs or T cells enriched from blood (not recorded which). The clonotype was recovered from a woman in her twenties or thirties who had recovered from COVID-19.

The CDR3 is CASSLSLGDRANTGELFF. DNA for the CDR3: TGCGCCAGCAGCTTGTCGCTGGGAGACAGGGCGAACACCGGGGAGCTGTTTTTT. The gene calls are TRBV5-1 and TRBJ2-2; TRBD1 matches 7 bases. CDR1 and CDR2 from the germline V gene are SGHRS and YFSETQ. The J segment lost 0 bases and the V segment lost 1 base, leaving 9 bases of the junction unmatched. The CDR3 totals 18 residues.